Following are 23 T cell receptor beta chains from one sample sequenced in a study of cytomegalovirus exposure and HLA in healthy donors. Use of 60 Vbeta and 13 Jbeta primers characterized the PCR. Data came from immunoSEQ multiplex PCR; TCRdb stores just in-frame clones and leaves some out. The sample yields about 180,000 clones, over 70% seen once. The sample taken for sequencing was PBMCs. These TCRs come from a man aged 18 to 30 in good health and CMV-seronegative.

Here the CDR3 reads CASSQGGAYGYTF. DNA for the CDR3: TGTGCCAGCAGCCAAGGGGGCGCCTATGGCTACACCTTC. This rearrangement joins TRBV11-2 to TRBJ1-2, with 7 bases matching TRBD1. The CDR3 covers 13 residues. CDR1 is SGHAT, CDR2 FQNNGV, per germline. V shed 5 bases, J shed 4 bases, and the junction held 4 bases outside the gene matches.

With respect to this clone: At one end, the junction sequence differs from germline, possibly due to a read error. The chain combines TRBV18 with TRBJ2-7; tentatively, D is TRBD2 (5 bases). Per germline, CDR1 KGHSH and CDR2 LQKENI. This CDR3 has 15 amino acids. The CDR3 spells CASSPFFASSNEQYF. In nucleotides, the CDR3 is TGTGCCAGCTCACCATTCTTCGCTAGCTCCAACGAGCAGTACTTC.

The chain links TRBV4-2 to TRBJ2-7; D ambiguous. Trimming pared 2 bases from V and 6 bases from J, leaving 8 bases between. The germline CDR1 and CDR2 sequences are LGHNA and YNFKEQ. There are 12 residues in the CDR3. CDR3 sequence (DNA): TGTGCCAGCAGCCAATTGAACGGCGAGCAGTACTTC. This encodes CASSQLNGEQYF.

The CDR3 DNA sequence: TGTGCCAGCAGCGGCAGGGAGGGGTTTGTTGAAAAACTGTTTTTT. It is translated as CASSGREGFVEKLFF. The V call is TRBV9, the J call TRBJ1-4, with D tentatively TRBD1 (5 bases). Deletions cut 3 bases from V and 7 bases from J, with 16 bases between. Germline assignment: CDR1 SGDLS and CDR2 YYNGEE. The CDR3 has 15 residues.

The chain is built from TRBV19 and TRBJ2-4; weak D call: TRBD2 (5 bases). This CDR3 contains 15 residues. In germline, CDR1 is LNHDA, CDR2 SQIVND (reference sequence). The V and J ends lost 1 base and 6 bases respectively, with 13 bases between them. For the CDR3, the DNA is TGTGCCAGTAGTATAGTGGGAGAGCCCAGAAACATTCAGTACTTC. It yields the protein CASSIVGEPRNIQYF. Full variable domain (outside the CDR3, taken from reference TRBV19 and TRBJ2-4): DGGITQSPKYLFRKEGQNVTLSCEQNLNHDAMYWYRQDPGQGLRLIYYSQIVNDFQKGDIAEGYSVSREKKESFPLTVTSAQKNPTAFYLCASSIVGEPRNIQYFGAGTRLSVL.

This clone was observed a few times. The rearrangement links TRBV5-4 to TRBJ1-2; no definite D call. Germline V lookup: CDR1 SGHNT, CDR2 YYREEE (reference sequence). The germline V and J ends were trimmed by 0 bases and 8 bases, with 20 bases remaining between them. There are 16 residues in the CDR3. CDR3 sequence: CASSLGYSGSTVGYTF. For the CDR3, the DNA is TGTGCCAGCAGCTTGGGGTATTCGGGGTCTACGGTGGGCTACACCTTC.

The CDR3 DNA reads as TGTGCCAGTAGAGACAGGGGGCGAGTGAGTAATGAAAAACTGTTTTTT. As protein: CASRDRGRVSNEKLFF. V gene TRBV19 combines with J gene TRBJ1-4, with 10 positions matching TRBD1. The CDR3 length is 16 residues. Unmatched junction bases numbered 8, after V lost 6 bases and J lost 4 bases. Germline CDR1 LNHDA, CDR2 SQIVND (reference sequence).

This chain connects TRBV5-5 to TRBJ1-2; D gene ambiguous. The CDR3 covers 16 residues. Germline lookup yields CDR1 SGHKS and CDR2 YYEKEE (reference sequence). The V end was cut by 0 bases, the J end by 1 base, with 13 bases between. The CDR3 DNA follows: TGTGCCAGCAGCTTGGATGGACGTGGACTTAACTATGGCTACACCTTC. Translated: CASSLDGRGLNYGYTF.

V gene TRBV13 combines with J gene TRBJ2-1; 10 nucleotides match TRBD1. The CDR3 runs 12 residues. The V gene end was trimmed by 6 bases and the J gene end by 9 bases; junction bases not matched to a gene: 2. Germline lookup yields CDR1 PRHDT and CDR2 FYEKMQ (reference sequence). The CDR3 region has the DNA TGTGCCAGCAGGAGACAGGGGGCTGAGCAGTTCTTC. Its translation is CASRRQGAEQFF.

The chain combines TRBV9 with TRBJ2-1, with 8 bases matching TRBD1. Germline lookup yields CDR1 SGDLS and CDR2 YYNGEE. Unmatched junction bases numbered 11, after V lost 4 bases and J lost 2 bases. The CDR3 has 17 residues. CDR3 region: CASSRARGDRTYNEQFF. The DNA for the CDR3 is TGTGCCAGCAGCCGAGCTAGAGGGGACAGGACCTACAATGAGCAGTTCTTC. Using reference TRBV9 and TRBJ2-1 for the parts outside the CDR3, the full variable domain is DSGVTQTPKHLITATGQRVTLRCSPRSGDLSVYWYQQSLDQGLQFLIQYYNGEERAKGNILERFSAQQFPDLHSELNLSSLELGDSALYFCASSRARGDRTYNEQFFGPGTRLTVL.

The chain uses TRBV7-6 and TRBJ2-7, with 12 positions matching TRBD2. The CDR3 sequence is 15 residues long. Per germline, CDR1 SGHVS and CDR2 FNYEAQ. V lost 5 bases and J lost 1; bases outside the gene matches: 3. In DNA form, the CDR3 reads TGTGCCAGCAGCGCCGGGACTAGCGGGTCCTACGAGCAGTACTTC. This translates into CASSAGTSGSYEQYF. Full variable domain (remainder filled in from reference TRBV7-6 and TRBJ2-7): GAGVSQSPRYKVTKRGQDVALRCDPISGHVSLYWYRQALGQGPEFLTYFNYEAQQDKSGLPNDRFSAERPEGSISTLTIQRTEQRDSAMYRCASSAGTSGSYEQYFGPGTRLTVT.

V is TRBV4-3 and J is TRBJ2-1; 10 nucleotides match TRBD1. Germline V gene sequence: CDR1 LGHNA, CDR2 YSLEER. Trimming cost V 4 bases and J 9 bases; bases outside gene matches: 6. The CDR3 has 14 residues. The CDR3 nucleotides read TGCGCCAGCAGCCGCGAGGGACAGGGGAGTGAGCAGTTCTTC. It is translated as CASSREGQGSEQFF.

The chain employs TRBV4-3 and TRBJ2-5; maybe TRBD2 (6 bases). The germline V and J ends were trimmed by 0 bases and 4 bases, with 9 bases remaining between them. The germline V gene has CDR1 LGHNA and CDR2 YSLEER. The CDR3 has 14 amino acids. CDR3 protein: CASSQERAGETQYF. Written as DNA, the CDR3 is TGCGCCAGCAGCCAAGAACGAGCGGGAGAGACCCAGTACTTC.

The chain combines TRBV19 with TRBJ1-4; 9 nucleotides align to TRBD1. CDR1 and CDR2 (germline): LNHDA, SQIVND (reference sequence). The ends lost 5 bases at V and 4 bases at J; junction bases unmatched: 5. The CDR3 covers 15 residues. The CDR3 protein is CASSPGQGNNEKLFF. In DNA form, the CDR3 reads TGTGCCAGTAGTCCCGGACAGGGGAATAATGAAAAACTGTTTTTT.

The J gene is TRBJ1-2, the V gene TRBV7-6; tentatively, D is TRBD1 (5 bases). From germline, CDR1 is SGHVS and CDR2 FNYEAQ. The CDR3 is 14 residues long. The V gene lost 3 bases and the J gene lost 3 bases, with 11 bases spanning the gap. The CDR3 DNA reads TGTGCCAGCAGCTTCGGGGGAGCCGACTATGGCTACACCTTC. Residues: CASSFGGADYGYTF.

The chain recombines TRBV11-1 with TRBJ2-3; 9 bases align to TRBD1. The CDR3 spans 16 residues. J gave up 4 bases and V 5 bases, and 10 bases lay outside the gene matches. Germline assignment: CDR1 SGHAT and CDR2 FQDESV (reference sequence). Here the CDR3 reads CASSLRGQGSADTQYF. In DNA, the CDR3 is TGTGCCAGCAGCCTTCGGGGACAGGGAAGCGCAGATACGCAGTATTTT.

The gene calls are TRBV2 and TRBJ1-4; D is perhaps TRBD1 (6 bases). From germline, CDR1 is SNHLY and CDR2 FYNNEI. The CDR3 totals 15 residues. Trimming shortened V by 6 bases and J by 3 bases, and 14 bases separated the two germline ends. CDR3 sequence reads: CASSEQQGSNEKLFF. The CDR3 DNA sequence: TGTGCCAGCAGCGAGCAACAGGGATCTAATGAAAAACTGTTTTTT.

V and J are TRBV2 and TRBJ2-1, with TRBD2 matching 12 bases. Germline V gene data show CDR1 as SNHLY and CDR2 as FYNNEI. The CDR3 spans 15 residues. J gave up 7 bases and V 4 bases, and 5 bases lay outside the gene matches. CDR3 protein: CASSALAGGLNEQFF. Written as DNA, the CDR3 is TGTGCCAGCAGTGCGCTAGCGGGGGGGCTTAATGAGCAGTTCTTC.

The CDR3 nucleotides read TGCGCCAGCAGCTTGGATGGGACAGACTATGGCTACACCTTC. Encoded protein: CASSLDGTDYGYTF. V and J are TRBV5-1 and TRBJ1-2, with 7 bases that match TRBD1. CDR1 and CDR2 from the germline V gene are SGHRS and YFSETQ. V dropped 0 bases and J dropped 3; count of bases not matched to a gene: 2. The CDR3 runs to 14 residues.

The V gene is TRBV6-6, the J gene TRBJ1-2; 9 positions agree with TRBD1. V trimming: 6 bases; J trimming: 5 bases; junction bases outside the gene matches: 4. Germline CDR1 and CDR2: MNHNY and SVGAGI (reference sequence). The CDR3 has 13 amino acids. CDR3 loop: CASRQGAGYGYTF. In DNA, the CDR3 is TGTGCCAGCAGACAGGGGGCGGGGTATGGCTACACCTTC.

This rearrangement joins TRBV29-1 to TRBJ2-1; 12 nucleotides line up with TRBD1. The germline V gene has CDR1 SQVTM and CDR2 ANQGSEA. This CDR3 region has 16 residues. The V segment lost 4 bases and the J segment 10 bases; nucleotides outside the gene matches: 14. In nucleotides, the CDR3 is TGCAGCGTTGTTTCTATCAGGGGACAGGGGGCGTCGGAGCAGTTCTTC. Protein product: CSVVSIRGQGASEQFF.

This chain connects TRBV4-1 to TRBJ2-7, with D perhaps TRBD2 (6 bases). This CDR3 region has 15 residues. Germline CDR1 MGHRA, CDR2 YSYEKL. The V and J ends lost 1 base and 2 bases respectively, with 12 bases between them. CDR3 amino acids: CASSQGDLLTYEQYF. The CDR3 DNA is TGCGCCAGCAGCCAAGGGGACTTACTCACCTACGAGCAGTACTTC.

The DNA of the CDR3 is TGTGCCACCAGCAGAGTGCGGGACCACACTAGCACAGATACGCAGTATTTT. It is translated as CATSRVRDHTSTDTQYF. The chain uses TRBV15 and TRBJ2-3; a possible D gene is TRBD2 (6 bases). CDR1 LNHNV and CDR2 YYDKDF come from the germline V gene (reference sequence). The CDR3 is 17 amino acids. V gave up 1 base and J gave up 0 bases, with 14 bases separating them.